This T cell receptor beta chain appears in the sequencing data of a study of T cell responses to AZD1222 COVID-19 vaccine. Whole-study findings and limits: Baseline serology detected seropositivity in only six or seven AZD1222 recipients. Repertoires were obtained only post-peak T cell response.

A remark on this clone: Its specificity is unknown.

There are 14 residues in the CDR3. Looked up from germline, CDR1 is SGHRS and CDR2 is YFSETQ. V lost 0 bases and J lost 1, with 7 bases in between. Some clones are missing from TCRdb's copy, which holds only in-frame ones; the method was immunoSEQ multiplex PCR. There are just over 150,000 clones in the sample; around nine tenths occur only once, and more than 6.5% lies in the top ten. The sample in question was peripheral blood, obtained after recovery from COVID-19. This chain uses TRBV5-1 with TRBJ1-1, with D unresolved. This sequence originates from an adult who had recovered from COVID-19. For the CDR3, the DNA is TGCGCCAGCAGCTTGGCTATCTCGAACACTGAAGCTTTCTTT. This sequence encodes CASSLAISNTEAFF.